These T cell receptor beta chains were read from a single sample in a study of blood T cell repertoires in COVID-19. The table came from immunoSEQ multiplex PCR; TCRdb's copy has only in-frame clones and leaves some out. This table has approximately 150,000 clones, around 85% appearing once. Sequencing was carried out using peripheral blood. The receptors stem from a woman aged 80 or older with COVID-19, enrolled during active disease. CDR3s leave out the opening cysteine and the closing phenylalanine or tryptophan.

j_call v_call cdr3_aa
TRBJ1-1 TRBV3-1/TRBV3-2 ASSPTLSSTEAF
TRBJ1-2 TRBV20-1 SAPQGRGYT
TRBJ1-6 TRBV2 ASIRTGENSPLH
TRBJ2-2 TRBV18 ASSPRDTGELF
TRBJ2-1 TRBV4-2 ASSLTSEAYNEQF
TRBJ2-2 TRBV18 ASSPDLAATGELF
TRBJ1-6 TRBV5-1 ASSPSGGEESPLH
TRBJ1-2 TRBV5-1 ASSLDGTWGGYT
TRBJ2-1 TRBV19 ASSTRQGVGNEQF
TRBJ1-1 TRBV6-5 ASSSTGTEAF
TRBJ1-1 TRBV28 ASRDPAREAF
TRBJ2-7 TRBV2 ASEPSGGPEQY
TRBJ2-1 TRBV7-9 AILPEAAGGDEQF
TRBJ1-2 TRBV9 ASSPTGANYGYT
TRBJ1-1 TRBV10-1 ASSAMNTEAF
TRBJ2-1 TRBV5-1 ASSLATSPTGEQF
TRBJ2-7 TRBV28 ASSLYAEPTYEQY
TRBJ1-4 TRBV7-9 ASSLRAGPPNEKLF
TRBJ2-7 TRBV6-5 ASLLPGAYEQY
TRBJ1-5 TRBV2 ASSREGAREQPQH
TRBJ2-1 TRBV5-4 ASSLETRRSYNEQF
TRBJ2-6 TRBV7-9 ASGRSGANVLT
TRBJ2-1 TRBV7-3 ASSLTGLAGANEQF
TRBJ1-4 TRBV18 ASSPSLSGTGVPKLF
TRBJ2-1 TRBV11-2 ASSSGGPYNEQF
TRBJ1-2 TRBV3-1/TRBV3-2 ASSHPAGTGDYGYT
TRBJ1-5 TRBV6-4 ASSDSAGRSQH
TRBJ2-5 TRBV11-2 ASSPSSGYQETQY
TRBJ2-3 TRBV12-3/TRBV12-4 ASRGLGSDTQY
TRBJ2-7 TRBV9 ASSFERTGTKQY
TRBJ1-2 TRBV10-3 AISESRGLYT
TRBJ1-5 TRBV2 ASLRTGSNQPQH
TRBJ1-3 TRBV19 ASSNRQALSGNTIY
TRBJ1-2 TRBV6-5 ASSSGNYGYT
TRBJ1-4 TRBV6-5 ASTLRRGGEKLF
TRBJ2-3 TRBV11-2 ASSLILGSSTDTQY
TRBJ1-2 TRBV1 TSSQVREINGYT
TRBJ1-3 TRBV3-1/TRBV3-2 ASSPSNGNTIY
TRBJ1-5 TRBV5-1 ASSPSGYSNQPQH
TRBJ2-7 TRBV29-1 SVGSRGYEQY
TRBJ2-5 TRBV2 ASATHGGGPETQY
TRBJ2-7 TRBV5-1 ASSLGGSAGAAYEQY
TRBJ2-5 TRBV15 ATSRDKGRQTQY
TRBJ1-1 TRBV3-1/TRBV3-2 ASSPRGQMNTEAF
TRBJ1-5 TRBV10-3 AISDPGGGQPQH
TRBJ2-7 TRBV5-6 ASLRGGAGEQY
TRBJ1-3 TRBV5-1 ASRPTGAGGNTIY
TRBJ1-2 TRBV28 ASSLGTGTGVSGYT
TRBJ2-2 TRBV3-1/TRBV3-2 ASSGSGTELF
TRBJ2-7 TRBV2 ASSPGVVSYEQY
TRBJ1-6 TRBV7-9 ASSLSIGDRVSSPLH
TRBJ2-3 TRBV5-1 ASKRAEPDTQY
TRBJ2-2 TRBV10-3 AIRAGTSGNTGELF
TRBJ1-4 TRBV5-1 ASSWDRGEKLF
TRBJ2-3 TRBV4-1 ASSQGGTSGMDTQY
TRBJ2-7 TRBV7-9 ASSFGAGEGEQY
TRBJ2-2 TRBV7-9 ASSRGLAFGELF